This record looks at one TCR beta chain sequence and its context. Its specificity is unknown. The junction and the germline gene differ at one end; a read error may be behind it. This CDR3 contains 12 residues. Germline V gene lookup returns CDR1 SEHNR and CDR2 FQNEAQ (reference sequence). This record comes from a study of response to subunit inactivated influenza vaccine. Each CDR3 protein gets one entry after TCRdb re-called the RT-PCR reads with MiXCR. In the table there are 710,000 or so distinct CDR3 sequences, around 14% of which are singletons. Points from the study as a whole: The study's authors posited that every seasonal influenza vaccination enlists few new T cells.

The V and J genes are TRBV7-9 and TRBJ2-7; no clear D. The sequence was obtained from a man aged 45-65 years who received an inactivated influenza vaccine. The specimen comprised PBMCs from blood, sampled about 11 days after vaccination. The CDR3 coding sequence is TGTGCCAGCAGCCCGTCCGATAGCAGCATAAACTTC. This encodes CASSPSDSSINF.